In terms of frequency, the clone carrying this TCR beta chain is medium-sized. Its matching antigen is unknown. Germline V gene data show CDR1 as SGHTA and CDR2 as FQGTGA. The CDR3 runs 16 residues. Naive CD8+ T cells carried a CD45RO-CCR7+CD27+CD95- phenotype. This record comes from a study of CXCR3-negative and CXCR3-positive naive CD8 T cells. Looking at the study overall: About 135 million TRB reads in total, about 1.5 +/- 0.3 million per library.

The libraries of TRB cDNA were constructed through 5' RACE using UMI labels. TCRdb re-analyzed the 5' RACE reads; it lists each CDR3 protein once, without DNA. Its table records roughly 7,200 distinct CDR3 sequences. Study conclusions and caveats: With respect to TRBV-TRBJ usage, naive CXCR3-negative and CXCR3-positive cells were similar; memory differed. TRB CDR3 properties indicated TCR strength, while surface CD5 was similar across naive subsets. Against CXCR3-negative naive cells, CXCR3-positive naive cells showed more hydrophobic TRB CDR3s.

The source is a human donor in good health. Some clones in this sample may be carry-over from other donors' samples. Sequencing input: naive CXCR3+ CD8+ T cells from blood. Regarding subset: CD45RO-CCR7+CD27+CD95- naive CD8+ T cells expressing CXCR3 (TNR3+). This chain joins TRBV7-3 and TRBJ2-1. The CDR3 spells CASSLVGEITYNEQFF.